This T cell receptor (beta chain) emerged from a study of T-cell reconstitution after alpha-beta-depleted transplantation in children. V gave up 0 bases and J gave up 4 bases, with 17 bases separating them. This CDR3 has 17 amino acids. From germline, CDR1 is MNHEY and CDR2 SVGEGT. Unique molecular identifiers were incorporated during preparation of the TCRbeta library. TCRdb independently ran MiXCR on the PCR reads; one entry per CDR3 protein. This table holds some 600,000 distinct CDR3 sequences, approximately 12% found once. The chain carries TRBV6-2 or TRBV6-3 and TRBJ2-3, with D maybe TRBD2 (6 bases). Here the sequenced sample was PBMCs, mostly from graft donor cells, taken 360 days after TCRalphabeta/CD19-depleted stem cell transplant. The TCR originated in a male patient younger than 18 who had a stem cell transplant for acute myeloid leukemia, so the T cells may come from the graft donor. The CDR3 protein is CASSYSTGRIVPDTQYF. The CDR3 DNA is TGTGCCAGCAGTTACTCGACCGGGAGAATCGTCCCAGATACGCAGTATTTT.